A single TCR beta chain is shown here with its context. The antigen remains undetermined. CDR3 length: 16 residues. The germline CDR1 and CDR2 sequences are SGHRS and YFSETQ. Trimming cost V 4 bases and J 7 bases; bases outside gene matches: 9. PCR amplification relied on 60 Vbeta primers (plus 13 Jbeta primers). The data were produced by immunoSEQ multiplex PCR, yet TCRdb's version contains in-frame clones alone and is incomplete. The repertoire consists of over 100,000 clones, with more than 75% occurring once and the leading ten covering around 7.8%. This sample is part of a study of cytomegalovirus exposure and HLA in healthy donors. Study-wide points: Donor immune exposure was known only as CMV serostatus. Segments of the TCR beta V type were, in most cases, productive about 87% or about 30% of the time in an earlier analysis.

The receptor was isolated from a woman aged 50 to 60 in good health and CMV-seropositive. V usage is TRBV5-1 and J usage is TRBJ2-1; 12 bases align to TRBD2. The specimen was PBMCs. CDR3 residues: CASSPRGTSGRNEQFF. The CDR3 bases are TGCGCCAGCAGCCCCCGGGGAACTAGCGGGAGGAATGAGCAGTTCTTC.